These 10 T cell receptor beta chains share one sample of origin, sequenced in a study of blood T cell repertoires in COVID-19. Assay used: immunoSEQ multiplex PCR; TCRdb lists only in-frame clones, some missing. The profile shows about 180,000 clones, 80% to 90% of them singletons. Sequencing was done on a sample of peripheral blood. The receptors stem from a man younger than 35 who had recovered from COVID-19.

In regard to this clone: One end of the junction varies from germline; a read error may be responsible. The genes are TRBV7-2 and TRBJ2-1, with D possibly being TRBD1 (5 bases). This CDR3 comprises 14 residues. The germline V gene has CDR1 SGHTA and CDR2 FQGNSA. CDR3 sequence: CASSLPQGYNGQFF. For the CDR3, the DNA is TGTGCCAGCAGCTTACCCCAGGGTTACAATGGGCAGTTCTTC.

The chain links TRBV25-1 to TRBJ2-5; the D gene is possibly TRBD2 (7 bases). The CDR3 runs to 16 residues. Germline CDR1 is MGHDK and CDR2 is SYGVNS. The germline V and J ends were trimmed by 3 bases and 4 bases, with 18 bases remaining between them. Written as DNA, the CDR3 is TGTGCCAGCAGTGAGAGAGGGGGGGCTCAACGAGAGACCCAGTACTTC. This translates into CASSERGGAQRETQYF.

This clone has a handful of counts. This rearrangement joins TRBV14 to TRBJ1-1; D not resolved. Germline V gives CDR1 SGHDN, CDR2 FVKESK. This CDR3 contains 13 residues. Deletions cut 4 bases from V and 5 bases from J, with 11 bases between. The CDR3 DNA follows: TGTGCCAGCAGCCCCCCCGGGTATACTGAAGCTTTCTTT. Translated: CASSPPGYTEAFF.

This chain links TRBV11-2 with TRBJ2-1, with D possibly TRBD1 on 6 matching bases. Per germline, CDR1 SGHAT and CDR2 FQNNGV. Trimming removed 5 bases from V and 10 bases from J, with 15 bases in between. There are 13 residues in the CDR3. The CDR3 loop is CASSPSAGTEQFF. In DNA, the CDR3 is TGTGCCAGCAGCCCATCGGCCGGGACAGAGCAGTTCTTC.

This chain joins TRBV24-1 and TRBJ2-3; D may be TRBD2 (6 bases). V lost 5 bases, J lost 0 bases, and 14 bases lay in between. This CDR3 is 16 amino acids long. CDR1 and CDR2 from the germline V gene are KGHDR and SFDVKD. The CDR3 region is CATSAASDSSTDTQYF. The CDR3 nucleotides are TGTGCCACCAGTGCGGCTAGCGACTCTAGCACAGATACGCAGTATTTT.

This rearrangement joins TRBV4-1 to TRBJ1-1; 7 nucleotides line up with TRBD1. J gave up 0 bases and V 0 bases, and 4 bases lay outside the gene matches. The CDR3 has 16 amino acids. In germline, CDR1 is MGHRA, CDR2 YSYEKL. CDR3 in DNA: TGCGCCAGCAGCCAAGATCAGGACAGGCTGAACACTGAAGCTTTCTTT. It specifies CASSQDQDRLNTEAFF.

The chain links TRBV27 to TRBJ2-7; a possible D gene is TRBD1 (5 bases). Germline loops: CDR1 MNHEY, CDR2 SMNVEV (reference sequence). V was shortened by 0 bases and J by 3 bases, with 15 bases between the two germline ends. The CDR3 totals 16 residues. This CDR3 is CASSLSDSLRNYEQYF. The CDR3 region has the DNA TGTGCCAGCAGTTTATCCGACAGCCTAAGAAACTACGAGCAGTACTTC.

The gene calls are TRBV28 and TRBJ2-3; 8 bases map to TRBD2. The ends lost 4 bases at V and 4 bases at J; junction bases unmatched: 10. The CDR3 has 16 residues. Germline CDR1 reads MDHEN; CDR2 reads SYDVKM. The CDR3 protein is CASSSWGGAGADTQYF. CDR3 coding DNA: TGTGCCAGCAGTTCCTGGGGCGGAGCGGGGGCAGATACGCAGTATTTT.

This chain joins TRBV2 and TRBJ1-2; D is undetermined. Deletions cut 2 bases from V and 1 base from J, with 14 bases between. Per the germline V gene, CDR1 is SNHLY and CDR2 is FYNNEI. The CDR3 consists of 16 residues. Here the CDR3 reads CASSEQPPAVNYGYTF. The CDR3 DNA reads as TGTGCCAGCAGTGAACAGCCTCCGGCGGTTAACTATGGCTACACCTTC.

The V gene is TRBV11-3, the J gene TRBJ2-2; 11 bases match TRBD2. Per germline, CDR1 SGHNT and CDR2 YENEEA. The J segment lost 3 bases and the V segment lost 5 bases, leaving 2 bases of the junction unmatched. CDR3 length: 15 amino acids. CDR3 DNA: TGTGCCAGCAGCCGGACTAGCGGGTACACCGGGGAGCTGTTTTTT. Its translation is CASSRTSGYTGELFF.